This T cell receptor beta chain was sequenced during a study of CD8+ T cells in alopecia areata. Isolated RNA was reverse transcribed into cDNA used as the sequencing template. Only in-frame clones appear in the TCRdb table, and some are missing; sequencing was by immunoSEQ multiplex PCR. The sample contains 150,000 or so clones, about 88% of which appear only once. J was trimmed by 5 bases and V by 8 bases; bases with no gene match: 6. This CDR3 spans 13 amino acids. CDR1 and CDR2 (germline): SNHLY, FYNNEI. Treatment specified: oral pan-JAK inhibitor, 5-10 mg twice daily. Sequenced material: CD8+ T cells sorted from blood, taken at week 4, from a patient treated with tofacitinib. The sequence was obtained from a human donor with alopecia areata. The chain employs TRBV2 and TRBJ2-7, with TRBD2 matching over 10 bases. The CDR3 nucleotides are TGTGCCAGCTCGCCCGGGACTAGCGACGAGCAGTACTTC. This translates into CASSPGTSDEQYF.